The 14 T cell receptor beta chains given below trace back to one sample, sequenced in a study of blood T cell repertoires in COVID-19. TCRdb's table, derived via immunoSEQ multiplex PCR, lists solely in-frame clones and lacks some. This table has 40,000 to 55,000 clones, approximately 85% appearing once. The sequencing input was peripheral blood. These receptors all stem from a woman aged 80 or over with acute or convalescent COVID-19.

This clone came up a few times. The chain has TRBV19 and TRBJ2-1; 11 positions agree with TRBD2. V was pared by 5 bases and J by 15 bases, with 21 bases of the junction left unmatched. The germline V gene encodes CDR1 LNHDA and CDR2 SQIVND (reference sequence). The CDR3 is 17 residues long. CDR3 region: CASSQTSLAGGSPPTFF. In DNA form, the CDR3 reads TGTGCCAGTAGTCAAACTAGTTTAGCGGGAGGGTCGCCCCCAACGTTCTTC.

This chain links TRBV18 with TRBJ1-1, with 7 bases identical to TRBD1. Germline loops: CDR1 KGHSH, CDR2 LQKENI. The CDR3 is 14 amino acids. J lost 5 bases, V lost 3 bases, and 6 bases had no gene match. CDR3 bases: TGTGCCAGCTCACCCCAACAGGGGATGACTGAAGCTTTCTTT. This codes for CASSPQQGMTEAFF.

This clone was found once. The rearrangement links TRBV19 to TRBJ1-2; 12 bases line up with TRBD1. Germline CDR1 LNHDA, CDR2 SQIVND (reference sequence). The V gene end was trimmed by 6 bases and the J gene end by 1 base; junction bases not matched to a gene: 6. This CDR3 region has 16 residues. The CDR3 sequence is CASRAGTGGSNYGYTF. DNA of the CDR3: TGTGCCAGTAGAGCCGGGACAGGGGGCAGTAACTATGGCTACACCTTC.

The CDR3 DNA reads as TGTGCCATCAGTTGGACAGGGGGCTCGCCGAACACTGAAGCTTTCTTT. Its protein product is CAISWTGGSPNTEAFF. This sequence joins TRBV10-3 and TRBJ1-1; 11 bases fit TRBD1. The CDR3 is 16 amino acids. Germline V gives CDR1 ENHRY, CDR2 SYGVKD. V lost 5 bases to trimming and J lost 1 base; unmatched junction nucleotides: 6.

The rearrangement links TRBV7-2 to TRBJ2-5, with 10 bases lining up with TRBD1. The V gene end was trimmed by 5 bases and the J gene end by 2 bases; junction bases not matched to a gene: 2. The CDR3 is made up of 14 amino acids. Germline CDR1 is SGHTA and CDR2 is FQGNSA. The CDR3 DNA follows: TGTGCCAGCAGCAGGGACAGGGGACAAGAGACCCAGTACTTC. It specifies CASSRDRGQETQYF. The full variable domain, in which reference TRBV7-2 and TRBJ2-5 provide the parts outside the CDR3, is GAGVSQSPSNKVTEKGKDVELRCDPISGHTALYWYRQSLGQGLEFLIYFQGNSAPDKSGLPSDRFSAERTGGSVSTLTIQRTQQEDSAVYLCASSRDRGQETQYFGPGTRLLVL.

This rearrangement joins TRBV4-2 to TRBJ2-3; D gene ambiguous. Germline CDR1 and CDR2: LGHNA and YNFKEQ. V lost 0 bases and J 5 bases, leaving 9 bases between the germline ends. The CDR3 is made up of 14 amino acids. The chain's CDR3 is CASSQEISQDTQYF. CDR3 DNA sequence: TGTGCCAGCAGCCAAGAAATCAGTCAAGATACGCAGTATTTT.

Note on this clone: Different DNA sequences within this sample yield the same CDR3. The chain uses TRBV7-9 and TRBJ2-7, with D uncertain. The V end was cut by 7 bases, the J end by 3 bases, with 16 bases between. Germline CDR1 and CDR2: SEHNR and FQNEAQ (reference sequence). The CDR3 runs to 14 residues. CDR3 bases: TGTGCCAGCATTCCGAGAGATGGGCTCTACGAGCAGTACTTC. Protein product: CASIPRDGLYEQYF.

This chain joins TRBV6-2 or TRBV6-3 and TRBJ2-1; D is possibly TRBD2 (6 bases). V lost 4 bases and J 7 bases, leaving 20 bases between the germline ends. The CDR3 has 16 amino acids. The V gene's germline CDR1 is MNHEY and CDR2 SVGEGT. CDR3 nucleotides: TGTGCCAGCAGTTTTACTCTGGGAGGAGATTGGAATGAGCAGTTCTTC. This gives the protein CASSFTLGGDWNEQFF.

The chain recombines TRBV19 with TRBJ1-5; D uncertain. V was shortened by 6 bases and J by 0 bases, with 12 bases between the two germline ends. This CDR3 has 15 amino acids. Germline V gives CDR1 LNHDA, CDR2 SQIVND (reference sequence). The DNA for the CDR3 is TGTGCCAGTAGCGTCGACAAGTATAGCAATCAGCCCCAGCATTTT. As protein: CASSVDKYSNQPQHF.

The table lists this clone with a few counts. The CDR3: CASSLAHQGYEQFF. DNA of the CDR3: TGTGCCAGCAGCTTAGCGCACCAGGGCTATGAGCAGTTCTTC. V is TRBV7-8 and J is TRBJ2-1; TRBD1 is a possible D gene (5 bases). Deletions cut 0 bases from V and 8 bases from J, with 11 bases between. CDR1 is SGHVS and CDR2 is FQNEAQ in the germline V gene. The CDR3 totals 14 residues.

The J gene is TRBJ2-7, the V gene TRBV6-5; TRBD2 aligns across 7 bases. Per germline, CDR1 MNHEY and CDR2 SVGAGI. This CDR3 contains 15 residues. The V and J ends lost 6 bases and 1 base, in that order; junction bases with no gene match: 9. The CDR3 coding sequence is TGTGCCAGCAGAAGGGGAGGGGAGAATTCCTACGAGCAGTACTTC. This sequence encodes CASRRGGENSYEQYF.

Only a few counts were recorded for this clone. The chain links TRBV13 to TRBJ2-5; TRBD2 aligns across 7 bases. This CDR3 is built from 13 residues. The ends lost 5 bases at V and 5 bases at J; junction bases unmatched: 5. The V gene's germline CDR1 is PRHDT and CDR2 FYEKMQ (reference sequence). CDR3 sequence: CASSPARGETQYF. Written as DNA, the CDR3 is TGTGCCAGCAGCCCCGCGCGGGGGGAGACCCAGTACTTC.

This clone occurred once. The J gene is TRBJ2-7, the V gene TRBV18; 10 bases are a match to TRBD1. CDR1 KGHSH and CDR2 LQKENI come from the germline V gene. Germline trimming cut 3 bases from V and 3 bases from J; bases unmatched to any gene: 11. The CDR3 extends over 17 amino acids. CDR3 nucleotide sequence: TGTGCCAGCTCACCTCTCTCGGGGGGACAGGGGTTCTACGAGCAGTACTTC. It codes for CASSPLSGGQGFYEQYF.

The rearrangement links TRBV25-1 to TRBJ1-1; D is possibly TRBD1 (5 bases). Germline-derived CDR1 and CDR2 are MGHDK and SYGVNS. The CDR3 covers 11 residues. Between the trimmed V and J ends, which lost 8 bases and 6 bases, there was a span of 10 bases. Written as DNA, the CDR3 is TGTGCCAGCCGGGAGGGGTCTGAAGCTTTCTTT. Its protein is CASREGSEAFF.